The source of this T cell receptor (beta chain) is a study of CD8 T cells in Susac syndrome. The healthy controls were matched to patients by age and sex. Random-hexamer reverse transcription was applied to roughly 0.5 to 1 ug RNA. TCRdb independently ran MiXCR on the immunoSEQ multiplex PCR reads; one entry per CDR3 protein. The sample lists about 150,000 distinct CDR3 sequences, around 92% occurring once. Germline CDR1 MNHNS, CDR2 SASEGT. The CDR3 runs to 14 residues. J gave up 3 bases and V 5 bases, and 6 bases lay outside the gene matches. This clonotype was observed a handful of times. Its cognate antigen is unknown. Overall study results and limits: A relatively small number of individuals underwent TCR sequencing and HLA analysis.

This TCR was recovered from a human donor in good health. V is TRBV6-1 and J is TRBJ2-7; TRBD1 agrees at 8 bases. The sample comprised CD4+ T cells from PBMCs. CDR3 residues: CASSMTGAHYEQYF. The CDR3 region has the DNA TGTGCCAGCAGTATGACAGGGGCTCACTACGAGCAGTACTTC.